This T cell receptor beta chain was identified during a study of T cell changes during pregnancy in multiple sclerosis. Using immunoSEQ multiplex PCR, the repertoire was profiled, and TCRdb retains in-frame clones only, with some absent. The repertoire holds 26,000 or so clones, with almost 90% as singletons. Germline CDR1 is LNHDA and CDR2 is SQIVND (reference sequence). CDR3 size: 12 residues. Trimming took off 5 bases at V and 2 bases at J, with 6 bases between the two ends. V and J are TRBV19 and TRBJ2-5, with D perhaps matching TRBD1 (6 bases). The sequencing used CD8+ T cells from peripheral blood mononuclear cells, collected in the second trimester of pregnancy. The TCR sequence derives from a female donor with multiple sclerosis, enrolled in a pregnancy study. CDR3 in amino acids: CASSGQQETQYF. The CDR3 DNA reads as TGTGCCAGTAGTGGACAGCAAGAGACCCAGTACTTC.